What follows are 15 T cell receptor beta chains derived from one specimen sequenced in a study of post-analysis software for immune sequencing data (dated by TCRdb to between 2015 and 2017). For these TCRs, the target antigens are not known. Library preparation was by PCR. The sequencer was an Illumina HiSeq 2500. To reduce PCR and sequencing biases, unique molecular identifiers were built into the TCR beta cDNA libraries. TCRdb trimmed the raw reads at Q25, called clones with MiXCR and kept productive beta chains. Rows with a matching CDR3 protein are joined into one entry that keeps the most common DNA and genes. For this sample there are about 430,000 distinct CDR3 sequences; 30% to 45% appear just once. Jointly, the top ten make up under 9% of the sample. Points the paper makes about the study in general: Significantly higher frequencies in patients than in controls were found for a handful of TRBV segments, including TRBV5-6, TRBV5-1 and TRBV20-1.

Sequencing used blood. These receptors were obtained from a girl aged 2 to 10 with multiple sclerosis.

As to this clonotype: Given the absence of the conserved phenylalanine or tryptophan at the CDR3 end, a read error is likely. This chain uses TRBV29-1 with TRBJ2-1, with TRBD1 identical over 7 bases. CDR1 is SQVTM, CDR2 ANQGSEA, per germline. The CDR3 covers 14 residues. V trimming: 0 bases; J trimming: 9 bases; junction bases outside the gene matches: 8. The CDR3 DNA sequence: TGCAGCGTTGAAGAGGCAGGGGGTACGAGTGAGCAGTTCCTC. This sequence encodes CSVEEAGGTSEQFL.

This clonotype appeared a single time. This rearrangement joins TRBV19 to TRBJ1-5; weak D call: TRBD1 (6 bases). The CDR3 length is 16 residues. Germline V gives CDR1 LNHDA, CDR2 SQIVND (reference sequence). With 7 bases removed from V and 0 bases from J, the gap between germline ends came to 16 bases. This CDR3 is CASTGQGQYSNQPQHF. The CDR3 nucleotides are TGTGCCAGTACGGGGCAGGGGCAATATAGCAATCAGCCCCAGCATTTT.

J is TRBJ1-5 and V is TRBV28, with D hard to call. There are 14 residues in the CDR3. Trimming removed 7 bases at V and 0 bases at J, with 10 bases between. The V gene's germline CDR1 is MDHEN and CDR2 SYDVKM. This chain's CDR3 is CASKAPASNQPQHF. CDR3 nucleotides: TGTGCCAGCAAGGCCCCCGCTAGCAATCAGCCCCAGCATTTT.

The chain uses TRBV21-1 and TRBJ2-1; the D call in the table, TRBD1, was not verified against the DNA. TRBV21-1 is a pseudogene locus. CDR3 length: 17 amino acids. DNA for the CDR3: TGTGCCAGCAGCGCATCCGGGACGGTGAGAATCTTGGATGAGCAGTTCTTC. This translates into CASSASGTVRILDEQFF.

The chain uses TRBV4-1 and TRBJ1-1; D remains unclear. Germline CDR1 and CDR2: MGHRA and YSYEKL. V was shortened by 2 bases and J by 2 bases, with 12 bases between the two germline ends. This CDR3 comprises 15 residues. In DNA, the CDR3 is TGCGCCAGCAGCCAATGGGAAGGGATTAACACTGAAGCTTTCTTT. Its protein product is CASSQWEGINTEAFF.

The V gene is TRBV5-1, the J gene TRBJ2-3, with 11 positions matching TRBD2. Germline V CDR1 and CDR2: SGHRS, YFSETQ. Germline trimming cut 4 bases from V and 3 bases from J; bases unmatched to any gene: 10. CDR3 size: 17 residues. In DNA form, the CDR3 reads TGCGCCAGCAGCACAGCACTAGCGGGGGTAGGGACAGATACGCAGTATTTT. Its protein is CASSTALAGVGTDTQYF.

The chain's CDR3 is CASSLGQVINYGYTF. In nucleotides, the CDR3 is TGTGCCAGCAGTTTAGGGCAGGTTATTAACTATGGCTACACCTTC. This chain links TRBV12-3 or TRBV12-4 with TRBJ1-2, with D uncertain. Trimming pared 1 base from V and 1 base from J, leaving 10 bases between. The CDR3 is 15 amino acids.

This chain joins TRBV28 and TRBJ2-7, with D unclear. Germline lookup yields CDR1 MDHEN and CDR2 SYDVKM. The CDR3 consists of 14 residues. V was pared by 8 bases and J by 0 bases, with 14 bases between. The CDR3 bases are TGTGCCAGCGCGGACCTAATAAGCTCCTACGAGCAGTACTTC. Translation: CASADLISSYEQYF.

The sample holds a few counts of this clonotype. CDR3 DNA sequence: TGTGCCAGCAGGCCGACGGCTTTTAATGAAAAACTGTTTTTT. Translated: CASRPTAFNEKLFF. The genes are TRBV6-5 and TRBJ1-4, with D hard to call. Per the germline V gene, CDR1 is MNHEY and CDR2 is SVGAGI. V was shortened by 6 bases and J by 4 bases, with 12 bases between the two germline ends. The CDR3 has 14 residues.

With regard to this clonotype: A much bigger clone sits one base away, suggesting this may be a read error. This chain's CDR3 is CASSLGYAYEQYF. The DNA of the CDR3 is TGTGCCAGCAGCTTAGGTTACGCCTACGAGCAGTACTTC. The chain carries TRBV11-2 and TRBJ2-7; D is unclear. Trimming removed 1 base from V and 2 bases from J, with 6 bases in between. CDR1 SGHAT and CDR2 FQNNGV come from the germline V gene. The CDR3 has 13 amino acids.

This clonotype has just a few counts. The chain has TRBV10-3 and TRBJ1-2, with D unclear. Looked up from germline, CDR1 is ENHRY and CDR2 is SYGVKD. This CDR3 is built from 13 residues. V was shortened by 0 bases and J by 5 bases, with 7 bases between the two germline ends. The CDR3: CAISESGYYGYTF. Here the CDR3 DNA reads TGTGCCATCAGTGAGTCAGGGTATTATGGCTACACCTTC.

This clonotype has just a few counts. This chain joins TRBV12-3 or TRBV12-4 and TRBJ1-2; D gene uncertain. V was clipped by 3 bases and J by 0 bases, with 8 bases between them. This CDR3 comprises 14 residues. The CDR3 DNA follows: TGTGCCAGCAGTTTGATTCCGGCTAACTATGGCTACACCTTC. As protein: CASSLIPANYGYTF.

This clonotype was found once. The chain combines TRBV5-5 with TRBJ2-3; D is perhaps TRBD1 (6 bases). This CDR3 spans 18 amino acids. Per the germline V gene, CDR1 is SGHKS and CDR2 is YYEKEE (reference sequence). The V gene lost 4 bases and the J gene lost 2 bases, with 23 bases spanning the gap. CDR3 DNA sequence: TGTGCCAGCAGCCCTGGAAGCCGTGTCAGGGGTCTCACAGATACGCAGTATTTT. Amino acid sequence: CASSPGSRVRGLTDTQYF.

The rearrangement uses TRBV27 and TRBJ1-1, with 10 bases that match TRBD1. The V gene's germline CDR1 is MNHEY and CDR2 SMNVEV (reference sequence). The CDR3 is 18 amino acids. J was trimmed by 0 bases and V by 3 bases; bases with no gene match: 10. The CDR3 loop reads CASSFRTGGPTVNTEAFF. The CDR3 bases are TGTGCCAGCAGTTTTAGGACAGGGGGGCCTACCGTGAACACTGAAGCTTTCTTT.

This clonotype was picked up a small number of times. The chain is built from TRBV9 and TRBJ2-3; D perhaps matches TRBD2 (6 bases). The CDR3 runs 21 residues. V was shortened by 6 bases and J by 2 bases, with 34 bases between the two germline ends. Germline V CDR1 and CDR2: SGDLS, YYNGEE. CDR3 bases: TGTGCCAGCACCCCGTGGGGCAGCTCATCACCGGGACTTGGGACCACAGATACGCAGTATTTT. It encodes CASTPWGSSSPGLGTTDTQYF. Together with reference TRBV9 and TRBJ2-3, the CDR3 gives the full variable domain: DSGVTQTPKHLITATGQRVTLRCSPRSGDLSVYWYQQSLDQGLQFLIQYYNGEERAKGNILERFSAQQFPDLHSELNLSSLELGDSALYFCASTPWGSSSPGLGTTDTQYFGPGTRLTVL.